A selection of T cell receptor beta chains follows, all from one sample in a study of blood T cell repertoires in COVID-19. The assay was immunoSEQ multiplex PCR, and TCRdb's table has in-frame clones only and misses some. This table holds around 80,000 clones, approximately 82% found once. Specimen: peripheral blood. Receptors were obtained from a human donor in a cohort sampled during active COVID-19. The conserved cysteine and the conserved F or W are not part of the CDR3 here.

TRBV7-9,ASSLGAPIEAF
TRBV28,ASSLYNQPQH
TRBV30,AWSVGGLSSYEQY
TRBV5-1,ASSLKTGATTDTQY
TRBV6-5,ASSYRGIGAETQY
TRBV5-1,ASSLGAGSSYNEQF
TRBV5-4,ASSFPGLAGYEQY
TRBV9,ASSVVVSNTEAF
TRBV19,ASRDLTEETQY
TRBV27,ASSIRRGNQPQH
TRBV5-1,ASSGTLSNEQF
TRBV24-1,ATSDTGTGGNEQF
TRBV7-3,ASSLKTAGGELF
TRBV4-1,ASSQGPTSNSGNTIY
TRBV5-1,ASSLEVAGQDEQY
TRBV7-2,ASSFRTDSKNIQY
TRBV5-1,ASSWRPREEGSYEQY
TRBV28,AIDSPGSYNEQF
TRBV9,ASSVEGPRALGDTQY
TRBV6-5,ASSFSNTEGRKPQH
TRBV7-2,ASSFGTGNYGYT
TRBV9,ASSSDRVDNEQF